A single sample is the source of the 14 T cell receptor beta chains below, sequenced in a study of T cell changes during pregnancy in multiple sclerosis (dated by TCRdb to the late 2010s). The library was built by means of the immunoSEQ multiplex PCR assay. Held by TCRdb, this immuneACCESS table contains in-frame sequences only and omits some clones. Under half of the omission traces to an unresolved V gene where checked; the cause of the rest is unknown. In all, the sample holds 55,000 to 85,000 clones, and about 94% of those were seen once. 0.58% of the sample belongs to the ten largest clones. This specimen was peripheral blood, taken in the third trimester of pregnancy. The receptors stem from a female donor with multiple sclerosis, enrolled in a pregnancy study.

This clone showed up just once. The V gene is TRBV30, the J gene TRBJ2-6; 8 nucleotides match TRBD1. The V segment lost 2 bases and the J segment 12 bases; nucleotides outside the gene matches: 12. The CDR3 extends over 15 amino acids. Per germline, CDR1 GTSNPN and CDR2 SVGIG (reference sequence). The CDR3 sequence is CAWSKTDRGLSVLTF. CDR3 in DNA: TGTGCCTGGAGTAAAACCGACAGGGGCCTGAGCGTCCTGACTTTC.

The rearrangement uses TRBV7-6 and TRBJ2-2, with 7 positions matching TRBD1. The V gene's germline CDR1 is SGHVS and CDR2 FNYEAQ. This CDR3 region has 15 residues. Trimming cost V 1 base and J 4 bases; bases outside gene matches: 3. The CDR3 DNA sequence: TGTGCCAGCAGCTTAGGGAGACAGGGCACCGGGGAGCTGTTTTTT. This sequence encodes CASSLGRQGTGELFF.

This clone was seen a single time. The CDR3 nucleotides read TGTGCCACCAGCTTAGACACTCAGAGCTCCTACGAGCAGTACTTC. Translation gives CATSLDTQSSYEQYF. This chain links TRBV15 with TRBJ2-7; D remains unclear. The CDR3 has 15 amino acids. Trimming removed 5 bases from V and 0 bases from J, with 14 bases in between. Germline-derived CDR1 and CDR2 are LNHNV and YYDKDF (reference sequence). Complete variable domain (other parts from reference TRBV15 and TRBJ2-7): DAMVIQNPRYQVTQFGKPVTLSCSQTLNHNVMYWYQQKSSQAPKLLFHYYDKDFNNEADTPDNFQSRRPNTSFCFLDIRSPGLGDTAMYLCATSLDTQSSYEQYFGPGTRLTVT.

Turning to this clone: This sample also contains other DNA sequences that code for the same CDR3. This chain connects TRBV29-1 to TRBJ1-2, with a possible D match to TRBD1 (5 bases). Trimming removed 7 bases at V and 1 base at J, with 10 bases between. CDR3 length: 12 amino acids. Germline V gene lookup returns CDR1 SQVTM and CDR2 ANQGSEA. The chain's CDR3 is CSGGGVNYGYTF. CDR3 nucleotide sequence: TGCAGCGGGGGGGGAGTTAACTATGGCTACACCTTC.

The chain recombines TRBV7-7 with TRBJ2-2; TRBD1 matches at 8 bases. This CDR3 is 16 amino acids long. After removal of 2 bases from V and 6 bases from J, the junction contained 8 bases not matched to a gene. Germline V gene sequence: CDR1 SSHAT, CDR2 FNYEAQ (reference sequence). CDR3 protein: CASSLTGQGTAGELFF. The CDR3 bases are TGTGCCAGCAGCTTAACCGGACAGGGTACCGCCGGGGAGCTGTTTTTT. Drawing the rest from reference TRBV7-7 and TRBJ2-2, the complete variable domain is GAGVSQSPRYKVTKRGQDVTLRCDPISSHATLYWYQQALGQGPEFLTYFNYEAQPDKSGLPSDRFSAERPEGSISTLTIQRTEQRDSAMYRCASSLTGQGTAGELFFGEGSRLTVL.

This rearrangement joins TRBV11-2 to TRBJ2-1, with D possibly matching TRBD1 (5 bases). The germline V gene encodes CDR1 SGHAT and CDR2 FQNNGV. CDR3 size: 14 residues. The V gene lost 2 bases and the J gene lost 8 bases, with 13 bases spanning the gap. DNA for the CDR3: TGTGCCAGCAGCTTAAACGGACACAGCCATGAGCAGTTCTTC. Its protein product is CASSLNGHSHEQFF. Together with reference TRBV11-2 and TRBJ2-1, the CDR3 gives the full variable domain: EAGVAQSPRYKIIEKRQSVAFWCNPISGHATLYWYQQILGQGPKLLIQFQNNGVVDDSQLPKDRFSAERLKGVDSTLKIQPAKLEDSAVYLCASSLNGHSHEQFFGPGTRLTVL.

This chain connects TRBV6-5 to TRBJ2-2; D is unclear. V was shortened by 6 bases and J by 1 base, with 3 bases between the two germline ends. Germline V gene lookup returns CDR1 MNHEY and CDR2 SVGAGI. The CDR3 runs to 12 residues. The CDR3, as DNA: TGTGCCAGCAGCCTGAACACCGGGGAGCTGTTTTTT. As protein: CASSLNTGELFF.

The chain couples TRBV7-2 to TRBJ1-1; D not certain. The CDR3 is 13 residues long. The germline gives CDR1 SGHTA, CDR2 FQGNSA. The germline V and J ends were trimmed by 1 base and 3 bases, with 6 bases remaining between them. CDR3 sequence reads: CASSLERHTEAFF. CDR3 sequence (DNA): TGTGCCAGCAGCTTAGAGAGGCACACTGAAGCTTTCTTT. Full variable domain (remainder filled in from reference TRBV7-2 and TRBJ1-1): GAGVSQSPSNKVTEKGKDVELRCDPISGHTALYWYRQSLGQGLEFLIYFQGNSAPDKSGLPSDRFSAERTGGSVSTLTIQRTQQEDSAVYLCASSLERHTEAFFGQGTRLTVV.

In this sample, this clone turned up once. The CDR3 bases are TGTGCCAGCAGCCCGGGGGACGGAAGCACAGATACGCAGTATTTT. As protein: CASSPGDGSTDTQYF. The chain is built from TRBV9 and TRBJ2-3; the D gene is possibly TRBD2 (6 bases). The CDR3 is made up of 15 amino acids. Germline values: CDR1 SGDLS, CDR2 YYNGEE. V was clipped by 4 bases and J by 0 bases, with 12 bases between them.

The gene calls are TRBV5-4 and TRBJ2-1; no firm D call. This CDR3 is 13 amino acids long. CDR1 SGHNT and CDR2 YYREEE come from the germline V gene (reference sequence). V lost 0 bases and J lost 4, with 5 bases in between. CDR3 in DNA: TGTGCCAGCAGCTTGGACGGGTACAATGAGCAGTTCTTC. Translated, it gives CASSLDGYNEQFF. The full variable domain, with the rest looked up from reference TRBV5-4 and TRBJ2-1, is ETGVTQSPTHLIKTRGQQVTLRCSSQSGHNTVSWYQQALGQGPQFIFQYYREEENGRGNFPPRFSGLQFPNYSSELNVNALELDDSALYLCASSLDGYNEQFFGPGTRLTVL.

The chain employs TRBV4-3 and TRBJ1-5, with TRBD1 as a possible D gene (5 bases). The V and J ends lost 4 bases and 8 bases respectively, with 15 bases between them. The CDR3 runs to 14 residues. The germline V gene has CDR1 LGHNA and CDR2 YSLEER. CDR3 sequence: CASSLVGSGEPQHF. The DNA of the CDR3 is TGCGCCAGCAGCCTCGTGGGGTCGGGGGAGCCCCAGCATTTT.

This chain links TRBV18 with TRBJ1-1; D gene ambiguous. The V end lost 3 bases, the J end lost 4 bases, and 9 bases lay between the germline ends. Looked up from germline, CDR1 is KGHSH and CDR2 is LQKENI. The CDR3 is made up of 13 amino acids. CDR3 residues: CASSPLAPTEAFF. The CDR3 DNA reads as TGTGCCAGCTCACCTTTGGCACCCACTGAAGCTTTCTTT. Full variable domain (remainder filled in from reference TRBV18 and TRBJ1-1): NAGVMQNPRHLVRRRGQEARLRCSPMKGHSHVYWYRQLPEEGLKFMVYLQKENIIDESGMPKERFSAEFPKEGPSILRIQQVVRGDSAAYFCASSPLAPTEAFFGQGTRLTVV.

The V call is TRBV9, the J call TRBJ1-1; 9 bases align to TRBD1. Germline V gene data show CDR1 as SGDLS and CDR2 as YYNGEE. J gave up 4 bases and V 4 bases, and 11 bases lay outside the gene matches. This CDR3 region has 16 residues. DNA for the CDR3: TGTGCCAGCAGCCCCCGCCCGGGACAGGGTGGCACTGAAGCTTTCTTT. It specifies CASSPRPGQGGTEAFF.

The genes are TRBV6-6 and TRBJ2-7; D may be TRBD2 (6 bases). There are 13 residues in the CDR3. In germline, CDR1 is MNHNY, CDR2 SVGAGI (reference sequence). V dropped 7 bases and J dropped 2 bases, with 12 bases sitting between them. The CDR3 protein is CASKRRGPYEQYF. The CDR3 coding sequence is TGTGCCAGCAAGAGGAGGGGCCCCTACGAGCAGTACTTC.